This T cell receptor (beta chain) was retrieved from a study of cytomegalovirus exposure and HLA in healthy donors. Vbeta (60) and Jbeta (13) primers were used in the PCR. Using immunoSEQ multiplex PCR, the repertoire was profiled, and TCRdb retains in-frame clones only, with some absent. The sample includes some 150,000 clones, about 80% of them seen just once. Comments on this clone: Its cognate antigen is unknown.

V shed 4 bases and J 0 bases; nucleotides not matched to a gene: 3. In germline, CDR1 is SGHNT, CDR2 YYREEE (reference sequence). The CDR3 totals 17 residues. General study results and limits: Fewer N-insertions than the roughly 670-donor mean were reportedly shown by an Asian-associated ancestry cluster in a later analysis. Per published accounts, TCR beta sequences correctly predicted the HLA-A and HLA-B alleles of most subjects.

Sequenced: PBMCs. The genes are TRBV5-4 and TRBJ2-2; 13 bases map to TRBD2. The clonotype originates from a woman in her forties in good health and CMV-seronegative. CDR3 region: CASSPTSGRTNTGELFF. In DNA form, the CDR3 reads TGTGCCAGCAGCCCGACTAGCGGGAGGACGAACACCGGGGAGCTGTTTTTT. Together with reference TRBV5-4 and TRBJ2-2, the CDR3 gives the full variable domain: ETGVTQSPTHLIKTRGQQVTLRCSSQSGHNTVSWYQQALGQGPQFIFQYYREEENGRGNFPPRFSGLQFPNYSSELNVNALELDDSALYLCASSPTSGRTNTGELFFGEGSRLTVL.